This TCR beta chain was observed in a study of T cell responses to AZD1222 COVID-19 vaccine (dated by TCRdb to the early 2020s). Background on the whole study: AZD1222 recipients whose second dose came at about 4 weeks and those whose second dose came at about 12 weeks were combined into one group, since spike-specific TCR depth and breadth did not differ between the two schedules. TCR sequencing was performed for approximately 240 trial participants, of whom around 210 were given two doses of AZD1222 and 26 were given two doses of MenACWY control vaccine. Trial participants were enrolled into age subgroups of 18-55, 56-69 and 70-plus years, which contained approximately 150, 30 and 60 TCR-sequenced participants, respectively. What the study reported, not specific to this receptor: Only six AZD1222 recipients were SARS-CoV-2 seropositive at baseline, limiting conclusions about previously exposed vaccinees. Because no day 14 peak-response samples were available, repertoires were characterized only after the peak T cell response. Most participants were white British and females outnumbered males, and the authors suggested that clonal diversity may have been underestimated. After two AZD1222 doses, both the breadth and the depth of spike-specific TCRs were significantly higher than at day 0 and than in MenACWY recipients. Reportedly, almost half of the unique spike-specific TCRs recognized epitopes lying outside the regions that are mutated in the B.1.351 and B.1.1.7 variants. The whole spike protein was spanned by vaccine-associated CD4 TCRs, and dominant responses were seen in regions 160-218 and 743-854. The 56-69-year group was small, and its depth increase did not reach significance, likely because of low power.

A word on this clone: The target of this receptor is not known. No base quality information exists; no much larger clone differs at one position.

The meaning of the sample's time point label: baseline before first vaccination. Samples from vaccinated people were obtained from the UK trials COV001 and COV002, which included a single-blind randomized controlled phase 2/3 trial of AZD1222 (ChAdOx1 nCoV-19) in healthy adults. Trial participant PBMC samples were collected at day 0 and day 28 after the second dose for TCRbeta chain sequencing. The CDR3 regions of human TCRbeta chains were analyzed by immunosequencing. The original pipeline was this. TCRs in the repertoires were matched against a reference library of SARS-CoV-2-specific TCRs that had been generated with the MIRA antigen-specificity platform. Breadth meant the fraction of unique TCRs that were SARS-CoV-2-associated, whereas depth meant the fraction of total T cells that were SARS-CoV-2-associated. Using the MIRA data, every spike-specific TCR was mapped to the spike region that the TCR reacted to and assigned to either a CD4 or a CD8 class. Log10-transformed breadth and depth values were compared by one-way ANOVA with Sidak's multiple comparisons tests. As stored in TCRdb, this immuneACCESS dataset retains in-frame rearrangements with V and J assigned. A fraction of the clones does not appear; measured against another copy, unresolved V genes explain less than half of the discrepancy, and the remainder lacks a known reason. From that table come the V and J calls and clone size; the DNA was used to work out D and trimming. The table for this sample lists about 84,000 clones; nearly 90% of them were counted only once. Roughly 1.6% of the sample is taken by the ten largest.

The sequenced sample was peripheral blood, obtained on day 0 of AZD1222 vaccination. The sequence came from an adult in good health.

Read as DNA, the sequence is TGTGCCAGCAGTTCCCTGGACCTAAACCGTATCCACTTT. The encoded protein is CASSSLDLNRIHF. The chain is made from TRBV12-3 or TRBV12-4 and TRBJ1-6; there is no confident call for the D gene. Trimming at the junction amounts to 4 bases on V and 17 bases on J, and the germline ends lie 18 bases apart. The CDR3 measures 13 amino acids from cysteine to phenylalanine. Only the CDR3 part of the read is kept: 39 bases, read in frame from the first base.